The rows below give T cell receptor beta chains drawn from one sample of a study of T cell responses to AZD1222 COVID-19 vaccine. TCRdb keeps only in-frame clones here, not all; method: immunoSEQ multiplex PCR. The profile shows approximately 110,000 clones, about 90% of them singletons. The sequences come from peripheral blood, collected 28 days after the second AZD1222 dose. The source is an adult who received the AZD1222 COVID-19 vaccine. CDR3s include the opening cysteine and the closing phenylalanine or tryptophan. The D gene is left open where the match is weak. Rows may omit the clone size; those that give it use once, few, many or a size class.

17	-	TRBD2	TRBV4-1	TRBJ2-7	TGCGCCAGCAGCCCCCTCTCAGACCTAGCGGGGGCAAGGGAGCAGTACTTC	CASSPLSDLAGAREQYF
14	-	-	TRBV11-3	TRBJ2-7	TGTGCCAGCAGCTCCGGACATCAATATGACGAGCAGTACTTC	CASSSGHQYDEQYF
16	-	TRBD2	TRBV4-1	TRBJ2-1	TGCGCCAGCAGCCAAGAACAACTAGCGGGAGTAAATGAGCAGTTCTTC	CASSQEQLAGVNEQFF
15	-	TRBD1	TRBV3-1/TRBV3-2	TRBJ2-2	TGTGCCAGCAGCCAAGGGACAGGCGACACCGGGGAGCTGTTTTTT	CASSQGTGDTGELFF
13	-	-	TRBV24-1	TRBJ2-1	TGTGCCACCAGTGATAGTGACCACAATGAGCAGTTCTTC	CATSDSDHNEQFF
15	-	-	TRBV3-1/TRBV3-2	TRBJ2-1	TGTGCCAGCAGCCAACTGTGGGCTTCCTACAATGAGCAGTTCTTC	CASSQLWASYNEQFF
16	-	-	TRBV30	TRBJ1-1	TGTGCCTGGAGTGTACGGACGGCGGGGGTTCTCGCTGAAGCTTTCTTT	CAWSVRTAGVLAEAFF
15	-	-	TRBV19	TRBJ1-1	TGTGCCAGTAGTATAGTGGGTTCCATGAACACTGAAGCTTTCTTT	CASSIVGSMNTEAFF
12	-	-	TRBV5-1	TRBJ1-2	TGCGCCAGCAGCTTGGACAGGGAAGGCTACACCTTC	CASSLDREGYTF
16	few	TRBD2	TRBV18	TRBJ2-2	TGTGCCAGCTCACCAGCTAGCGGAACGAACACCGGGGAGCTGTTTTTT	CASSPASGTNTGELFF
17	-	-	TRBV30	TRBJ1-2	TGTGCCTGGAGTGCAGGGGTCCTCCGCGATATTGGCGGTGGCTACACCTTC	CAWSAGVLRDIGGGYTF
16	-	TRBD2	TRBV4-1	TRBJ2-1	TGCGCCAGCAGCCAAATCGAGACTAGCAGCGCAAATGAGCAGTTCTTC	CASSQIETSSANEQFF
15	-	-	TRBV5-1	TRBJ2-7	TGCGCCAGCAGCCTGAACACAGGCATTGATTACGAGCAGTACTTC	CASSLNTGIDYEQYF
15	few	TRBD1	TRBV11-2	TRBJ2-3	TGTGCCAGCAGCGATGGCAGGGGGAACCTCCCTACGCAGTATTTT	CASSDGRGNLPTQYF
15	few	TRBD2	TRBV2	TRBJ2-5	TGTGCCAGCAGGGTACTAGCGGGAGGGGAAGAGACCCAGTACTTC	CASRVLAGGEETQYF
15	-	TRBD2	TRBV3-1/TRBV3-2	TRBJ2-3	TGTGCCAGCAGCCTACTAGCGGGGGTCACAGATACGCAGTATTTT	CASSLLAGVTDTQYF
14	-	-	TRBV5-4	TRBJ1-3	TGTGCCAGCAGGTTGGATTCCAGCGCAAACACCATATATTTT	CASRLDSSANTIYF
16	-	-	TRBV19	TRBJ2-3	TGTGCCAGTAGTAACCCAATGGCTAGCATCACAGATACGCAGTATTTT	CASSNPMASITDTQYF
14	once	TRBD1	TRBV2	TRBJ1-4	TGTGCCAGCATCCGGGACAGGGCTAATGAAAAACTGTTTTTT	CASIRDRANEKLFF
15	-	TRBD1	TRBV6-5	TRBJ2-1	TGTGCCAGCAGTCTCGGACAGGGGCGCAGGAATGAGCAGTTCTTC	CASSLGQGRRNEQFF
17	-	TRBD1	TRBV5-1	TRBJ1-1	TGCGCCAGCAGCCCCGGGACAGTTATTTTTTGGGGCACTGAAGCTTTCTTT	CASSPGTVIFWGTEAFF
13	-	-	TRBV6-6	TRBJ1-1	TGTGCCAGCAGACGATACAGGAACACTGAAGCTTTCTTT	CASRRYRNTEAFF
16	few	-	TRBV5-3	TRBJ1-5	TGTGCCAGAAGCGGGGACGGACGGAGAGGGGATCAGCCCCAGCATTTT	CARSGDGRRGDQPQHF
13	-	TRBD1	TRBV15	TRBJ1-1	TGTGCCACCAGCAGTGGGACAGGGTCAGAAGCTTTCTTT	CATSSGTGSEAFF
16	-	-	TRBV5-1	TRBJ1-5	TGCGCCAGCAGCGGCGGGGACGGCAATAGCAATCAGCCCCAGCATTTT	CASSGGDGNSNQPQHF
13	-	TRBD1	TRBV19	TRBJ2-7	TGTGCCAGTAGTACAGGGGGCTTCTACGAGCAGTACTTC	CASSTGGFYEQYF
15	-	TRBD1	TRBV28	TRBJ1-2	TGTGCCAGCAAAGATGACAGGGCGGGTGACTATGGCTACACCTTC	CASKDDRAGDYGYTF